The entry below describes one T cell receptor beta chain. Individuals aged about 18 to 89 years were recruited from 24 US areas. Cohort assignment relied on participant-reported clinical history. Repertoires were generated with immunoSEQ multiplex PCR, while TCRdb's copy carries only in-frame clones and drops some. The data show roughly 400,000 clones, roughly 88% seen once. The data derive from a study of blood T cell repertoires in COVID-19. Background on the study: The United States, Italy and Spain provided the acute and convalescent COVID-19 samples.

This receptor was obtained from a woman between 18 and 29 years old who had been exposed to COVID-19. Sequencing was carried out using PBMCs or T cells enriched from blood (not recorded which).

The CDR3 spells CASSQGGTRGEQFF. The CDR3, as DNA: TGTGCCAGCAGCCAAGGGGGTACCAGGGGTGAGCAGTTCTTC. The chain employs TRBV3-1 (or the pseudogene TRBV3-2) and TRBJ2-1; D may be TRBD1 (6 bases). Germline CDR1 LGHDT, CDR2 YNNKEL (reference sequence). This CDR3 is built from 14 residues. Deletions cut 1 base from V and 9 bases from J, with 13 bases between.